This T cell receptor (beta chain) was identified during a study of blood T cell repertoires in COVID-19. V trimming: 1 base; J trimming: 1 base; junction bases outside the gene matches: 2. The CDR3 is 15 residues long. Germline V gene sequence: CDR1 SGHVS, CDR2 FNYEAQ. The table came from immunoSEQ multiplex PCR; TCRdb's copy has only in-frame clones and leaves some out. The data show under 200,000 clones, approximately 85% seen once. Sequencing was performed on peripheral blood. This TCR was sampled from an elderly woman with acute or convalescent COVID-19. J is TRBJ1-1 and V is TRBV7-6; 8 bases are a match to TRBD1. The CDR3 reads CASSLEGTGNTEAFF. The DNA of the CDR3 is TGTGCCAGCAGCTTAGAAGGGACAGGGAACACTGAAGCTTTCTTT. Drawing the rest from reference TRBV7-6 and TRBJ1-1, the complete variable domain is GAGVSQSPRYKVTKRGQDVALRCDPISGHVSLYWYRQALGQGPEFLTYFNYEAQQDKSGLPNDRFSAERPEGSISTLTIQRTEQRDSAMYRCASSLEGTGNTEAFFGQGTRLTVV.